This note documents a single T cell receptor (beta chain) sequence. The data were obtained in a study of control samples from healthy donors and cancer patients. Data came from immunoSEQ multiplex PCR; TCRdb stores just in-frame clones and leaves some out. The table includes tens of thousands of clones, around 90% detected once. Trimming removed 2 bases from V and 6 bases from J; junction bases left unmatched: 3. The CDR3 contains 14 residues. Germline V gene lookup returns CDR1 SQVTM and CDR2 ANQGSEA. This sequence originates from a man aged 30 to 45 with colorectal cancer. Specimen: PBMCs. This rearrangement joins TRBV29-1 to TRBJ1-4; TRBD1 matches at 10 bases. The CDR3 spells CSVESGQGDEKLFF. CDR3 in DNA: TGCAGCGTTGAATCCGGACAGGGGGATGAAAAACTGTTTTTT.